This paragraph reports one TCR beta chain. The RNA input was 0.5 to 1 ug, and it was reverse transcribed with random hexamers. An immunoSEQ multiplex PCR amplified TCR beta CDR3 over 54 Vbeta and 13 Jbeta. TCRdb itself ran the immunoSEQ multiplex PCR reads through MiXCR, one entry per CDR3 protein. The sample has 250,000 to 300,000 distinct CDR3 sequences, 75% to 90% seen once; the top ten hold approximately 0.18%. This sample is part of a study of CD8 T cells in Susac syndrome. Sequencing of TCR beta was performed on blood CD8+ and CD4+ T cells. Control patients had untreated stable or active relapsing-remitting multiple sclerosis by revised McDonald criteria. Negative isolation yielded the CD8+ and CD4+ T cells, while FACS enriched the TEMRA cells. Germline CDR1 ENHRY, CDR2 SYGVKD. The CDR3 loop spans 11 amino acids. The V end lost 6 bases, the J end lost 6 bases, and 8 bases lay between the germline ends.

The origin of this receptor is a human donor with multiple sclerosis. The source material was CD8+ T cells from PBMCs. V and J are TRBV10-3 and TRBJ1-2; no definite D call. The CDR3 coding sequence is TGTGCCATCAGGGCTCTCGATGGCTACACCTTC. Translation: CAIRALDGYTF.